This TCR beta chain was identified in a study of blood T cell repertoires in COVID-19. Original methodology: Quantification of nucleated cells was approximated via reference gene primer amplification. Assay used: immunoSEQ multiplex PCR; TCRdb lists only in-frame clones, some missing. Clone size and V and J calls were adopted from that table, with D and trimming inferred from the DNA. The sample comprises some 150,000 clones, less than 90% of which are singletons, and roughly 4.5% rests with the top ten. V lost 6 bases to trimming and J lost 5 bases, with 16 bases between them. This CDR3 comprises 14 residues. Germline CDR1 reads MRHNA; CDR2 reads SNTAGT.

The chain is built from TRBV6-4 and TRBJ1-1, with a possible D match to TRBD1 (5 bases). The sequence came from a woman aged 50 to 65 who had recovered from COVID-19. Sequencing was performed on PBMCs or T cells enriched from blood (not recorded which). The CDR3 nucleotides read TGTGCCAGCAGGCAGCGGGACGAAGGGACTGAAGCTTTCTTT. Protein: CASRQRDEGTEAFF.